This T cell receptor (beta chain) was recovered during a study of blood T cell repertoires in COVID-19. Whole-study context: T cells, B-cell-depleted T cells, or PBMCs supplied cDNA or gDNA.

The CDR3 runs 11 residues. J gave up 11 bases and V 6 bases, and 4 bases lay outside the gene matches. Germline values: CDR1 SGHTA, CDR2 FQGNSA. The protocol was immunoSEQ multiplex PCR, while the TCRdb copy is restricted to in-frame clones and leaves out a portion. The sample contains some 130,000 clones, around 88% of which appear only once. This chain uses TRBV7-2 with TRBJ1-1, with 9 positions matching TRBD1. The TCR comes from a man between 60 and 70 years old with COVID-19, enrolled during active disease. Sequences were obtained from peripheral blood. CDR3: CASRAGTGAFF. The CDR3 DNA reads TGTGCCAGCAGGGCCGGGACAGGGGCTTTCTTT.